This T cell receptor beta chain was found in a study of blood T cells in healthy people across ages. Study-level information: Template switching captured about one barcoded beta molecule per two T cells.

Combining a sample-barcoded 5' primer with a J-beta primer mix, a second PCR ran for 7 to 11 cycles. From the 5' RACE reads, TCRdb called clonotypes with MiXCR, one entry per CDR3 protein. The sample lists hundreds of thousands of distinct CDR3 sequences, under 65% occurring once. Points on this clonotype: What it binds is not known.

Study-level results: Among T cells, TCR beta diversity per million cells dropped roughly linearly as age rose.

Collection of about 9.4 milliliters of peripheral blood was performed for each donor. The sequencing sample was made of blood. This receptor was taken from a man aged 55 to 69 in good health.

CDR3 protein: CASRPGLSADTQYF. The CDR3 DNA is TGTGCCAGCAGACCAGGACTTTCCGCAGATACGCAGTATTTT. The V gene is TRBV7-2, the J gene TRBJ2-3, with TRBD2 as a possible D gene (5 bases). V was shortened by 6 bases and J by 4 bases, with 14 bases between the two germline ends. This CDR3 spans 14 amino acids. Germline values: CDR1 SGHTA, CDR2 FQGNSA. Full variable domain (outside the CDR3, taken from reference TRBV7-2 and TRBJ2-3): GAGVSQSPSNKVTEKGKDVELRCDPISGHTALYWYRQSLGQGLEFLIYFQGNSAPDKSGLPSDRFSAERTGGSVSTLTIQRTQQEDSAVYLCASRPGLSADTQYFGPGTRLTVL.